Below are 18 T cell receptor beta chains sequenced from a single sample in a study of OX40 agonist ivuxolimab in advanced cancers. Using immunoSEQ multiplex PCR, the repertoire was profiled, and TCRdb retains in-frame clones only, with some absent. The sample includes around 78,000 clones, roughly nine tenths seen only once; the top ten take approximately 0.91%. Source: CD4+ or CD8+ T cells sorted from blood, taken in a trial of the OX40 agonist ivuxolimab. These receptors were obtained from an adult with an advanced solid tumor such as melanoma, head and neck, liver or kidney cancer.

This chain uses TRBV7-9 with TRBJ2-3, with 14 bases lining up with TRBD2. From germline, CDR1 is SEHNR and CDR2 FQNEAQ (reference sequence). After removal of 5 bases from V and 0 bases from J, the junction contained 4 bases not matched to a gene. The CDR3 consists of 17 residues. As DNA, the CDR3 is TGTGCCAGCAGCCTGACTAGCGGGAGGGCTAGCACAGATACGCAGTATTTT. Protein: CASSLTSGRASTDTQYF.

The chain recombines TRBV6-1 with TRBJ1-2; D is ambiguous. Trimming took 2 bases from V and 3 from J, leaving 10 bases between them. This CDR3 spans 14 amino acids. Germline lookup yields CDR1 MNHNS and CDR2 SASEGT. Here the CDR3 DNA reads TGTGCCAGCAGTGAAATGGGCAGGTACTATGGCTACACCTTC. The encoded protein is CASSEMGRYYGYTF.

This chain connects TRBV5-8 to TRBJ2-5; D might be TRBD2 (5 bases). Germline CDR1 reads SGHTS; CDR2 reads YDEGEE. CDR3 length: 13 amino acids. The V end lost 0 bases, the J end lost 5 bases, and 8 bases lay between the germline ends. CDR3 DNA: TGTGCCAGCAGCTTGGGGCCGGGGGAGACCCAGTACTTC. It is translated as CASSLGPGETQYF.

The CDR3 here is CASSLGANQPQHF. The DNA of the CDR3 is TGCGCCAGCAGCTTGGGGGCCAATCAGCCCCAGCATTTT. The chain employs TRBV5-1 and TRBJ1-5, with D uncertain. This CDR3 is 13 amino acids long. CDR1 and CDR2 from the germline V gene are SGHRS and YFSETQ. The V end lost 0 bases, the J end lost 3 bases, and 4 bases lay between the germline ends.

This chain connects TRBV29-1 to TRBJ2-1; 13 bases align to TRBD2. Germline loops: CDR1 SQVTM, CDR2 ANQGSEA. After removal of 6 bases from V and 7 bases from J, the junction contained 12 bases not matched to a gene. This CDR3 has 16 amino acids. The CDR3: CSVAAIRLAGGNEQFF. The CDR3 nucleotides read TGCAGCGTCGCCGCAATCCGACTAGCGGGAGGTAATGAGCAGTTCTTC.

The chain links TRBV6-1 to TRBJ2-7; the D gene is possibly TRBD2 (6 bases). The CDR3 loop spans 14 amino acids. Looked up from germline, CDR1 is MNHNS and CDR2 is SASEGT. Trimming stripped 1 base from V and 4 bases from J, with 11 bases between. The CDR3 spells CASSEDGGKYEQYF. In DNA form, the CDR3 reads TGTGCCAGCAGTGAAGATGGAGGGAAATACGAGCAGTACTTC.

This chain uses TRBV19 with TRBJ2-1; TRBD1 or TRBD2 may be the D gene (5 bases each). V was cut by 7 bases and J by 8 bases, with 15 bases left in between. CDR3 length: 13 residues. In germline, CDR1 is LNHDA, CDR2 SQIVND (reference sequence). CDR3 protein: CASNYRGVDEQFF. The CDR3 nucleotides read TGTGCCAGTAATTATCGAGGGGTGGATGAGCAGTTCTTC. The full variable domain, in which reference TRBV19 and TRBJ2-1 provide the parts outside the CDR3, is DGGITQSPKYLFRKEGQNVTLSCEQNLNHDAMYWYRQDPGQGLRLIYYSQIVNDFQKGDIAEGYSVSREKKESFPLTVTSAQKNPTAFYLCASNYRGVDEQFFGPGTRLTVL.

The V and J genes are TRBV27 and TRBJ2-2; maybe TRBD1 (5 bases). CDR1 is MNHEY, CDR2 SMNVEV, per germline (reference sequence). Trimming took off 5 bases at V and 1 base at J, with 11 bases between the two ends. This CDR3 spans 15 amino acids. CDR3 region: CASSPTDRNTGELFF. CDR3 DNA: TGTGCCAGCAGTCCGACCGACAGGAACACCGGGGAGCTGTTTTTT.

This clone is a singleton in its sample. The chain employs TRBV7-8 and TRBJ2-1; D is tentatively TRBD1 or TRBD2 (6 bases each). The CDR3 contains 17 residues. Trimming left V 8 bases short and J 0 bases short, with 20 bases between. CDR1 and CDR2 from the germline V gene are SGHVS and FQNEAQ. Here the CDR3 DNA reads TGTGCCAGCCTCTCCAGGGGTACCGGGGGCTCCTACAATGAGCAGTTCTTC. This codes for CASLSRGTGGSYNEQFF. The whole variable domain, remainder taken from reference TRBV7-8 and TRBJ2-1, is GAGVSQSPRYKVAKRGQDVALRCDPISGHVSLFWYQQALGQGPEFLTYFQNEAQLDKSGLPSDRFFAERPEGSVSTLKIQRTQQEDSAVYLCASLSRGTGGSYNEQFFGPGTRLTVL.

The chain combines TRBV5-8 with TRBJ1-1; 8 bases are shared with TRBD1. This CDR3 comprises 14 residues. V dropped 6 bases and J dropped 1; count of bases not matched to a gene: 5. Looked up from germline, CDR1 is SGHTS and CDR2 is YDEGEE. The CDR3 is CASTLGTGNTEAFF. CDR3 nucleotides: TGTGCCAGCACCCTCGGGACAGGGAACACTGAAGCTTTCTTT.

CDR3 protein: CASSLLAPNYGYTF. CDR3 in DNA: TGTGCCAGCAGCCTTTTGGCCCCTAACTATGGCTACACCTTC. This chain joins TRBV28 and TRBJ1-2, with D uncertain. The CDR3 totals 14 residues. CDR1 and CDR2 (germline): MDHEN, SYDVKM. Trimming took off 6 bases at V and 0 bases at J, with 11 bases between the two ends.

The V gene is TRBV28, the J gene TRBJ2-5; 11 bases are shared with TRBD1. The CDR3 length is 15 residues. Germline V gene sequence: CDR1 MDHEN, CDR2 SYDVKM. V shed 6 bases and J 3 bases; nucleotides not matched to a gene: 6. DNA for the CDR3: TGTGCCAGCAGCCGGACAGGGGGCGTGAAAGAGACCCAGTACTTC. It codes for CASSRTGGVKETQYF.

This rearrangement joins TRBV28 to TRBJ2-5; D might be TRBD1 or TRBD2, each matching 6 bases. The germline CDR1 and CDR2 sequences are MDHEN and SYDVKM. V was pared by 5 bases and J by 4 bases, with 17 bases between. The CDR3 is 15 amino acids. The CDR3 protein is CASSPPGGRRETQYF. In DNA, the CDR3 is TGTGCCAGCAGTCCCCCTGGGGGGCGCCGAGAGACCCAGTACTTC.

The V call is TRBV6-5, the J call TRBJ1-6; perhaps TRBD1 as D (6 bases). Trimming took off 2 bases at V and 6 bases at J, with 14 bases between the two ends. The CDR3 loop spans 16 amino acids. Germline loops: CDR1 MNHEY, CDR2 SVGAGI. The chain's CDR3 is CASSYGTGLGNSPLHF. The CDR3 nucleotides are TGTGCCAGCAGTTACGGTACAGGGTTAGGTAATTCACCCCTCCACTTT.

The rearrangement joins TRBV10-2 to TRBJ2-7; D perhaps matches TRBD2 (6 bases). V was shortened by 9 bases and J by 5 bases, with 17 bases between the two germline ends. CDR3 length: 13 amino acids. The germline V gene encodes CDR1 WSHSY and CDR2 SAAADI. CDR3 sequence (DNA): TGCGCCAGTACGGGACTGGGGAACCACGAGCAGTACTTC. This sequence encodes CASTGLGNHEQYF.

The chain employs TRBV7-2 and TRBJ2-5, with D perhaps assigned TRBD1 or TRBD2 (5 bases each). Germline CDR1 reads SGHTA; CDR2 reads FQGNSA. The CDR3 runs 15 residues. Trimming removed 5 bases at V and 2 bases at J, with 15 bases between. CDR3 residues: CASSQRPGQQETQYF. The DNA of the CDR3 is TGTGCCAGCAGCCAAAGACCGGGGCAGCAAGAGACCCAGTACTTC.

The rearrangement joins TRBV9 to TRBJ2-7, with no clear D. V was clipped by 2 bases and J by 2 bases, with 14 bases between them. Germline loops: CDR1 SGDLS, CDR2 YYNGEE. The CDR3 is 15 residues long. The CDR3 DNA sequence: TGTGCCAGCAGCGTTGAGAGCACTACCCCCTACGAGCAGTACTTC. This codes for CASSVESTTPYEQYF.

A single count supports this clone. The chain carries TRBV9 and TRBJ2-5; the D gene could be TRBD1 or TRBD2 (5 bases each). The germline V gene has CDR1 SGDLS and CDR2 YYNGEE. The CDR3 is made up of 13 amino acids. V lost 3 bases to trimming and J lost 5 bases, with 11 bases between them. CDR3 amino acids: CASSGFGTETQYF. DNA for the CDR3: TGTGCCAGCAGCGGATTCGGGACGGAGACCCAGTACTTC.